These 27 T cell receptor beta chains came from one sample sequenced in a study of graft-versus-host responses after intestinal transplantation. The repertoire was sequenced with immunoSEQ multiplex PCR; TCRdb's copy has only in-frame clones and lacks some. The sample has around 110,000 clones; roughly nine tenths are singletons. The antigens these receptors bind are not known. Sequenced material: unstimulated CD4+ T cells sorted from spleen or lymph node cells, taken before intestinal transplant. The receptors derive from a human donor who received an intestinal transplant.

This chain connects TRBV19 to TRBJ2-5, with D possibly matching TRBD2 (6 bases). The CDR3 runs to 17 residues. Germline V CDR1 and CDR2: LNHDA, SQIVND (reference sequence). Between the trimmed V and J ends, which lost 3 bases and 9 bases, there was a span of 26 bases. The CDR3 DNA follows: TGTGCCAGTAGTATCCAATATACCGATACGTTCGCGGGACCCCAGTACTTC. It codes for CASSIQYTDTFAGPQYF.

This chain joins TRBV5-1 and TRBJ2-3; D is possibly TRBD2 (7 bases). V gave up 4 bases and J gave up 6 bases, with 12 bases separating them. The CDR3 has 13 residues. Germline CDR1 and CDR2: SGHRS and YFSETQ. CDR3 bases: TGCGCCAGCAGCGAGGGGGGGACGGATACGCAGTATTTT. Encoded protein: CASSEGGTDTQYF.

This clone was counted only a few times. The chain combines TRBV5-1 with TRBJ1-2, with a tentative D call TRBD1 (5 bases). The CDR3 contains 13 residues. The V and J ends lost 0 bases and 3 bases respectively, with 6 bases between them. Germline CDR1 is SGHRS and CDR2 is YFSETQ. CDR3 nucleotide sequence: TGCGCCAGCAGCTTGGGGGACTACTATGGCTACACCTTC. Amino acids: CASSLGDYYGYTF.

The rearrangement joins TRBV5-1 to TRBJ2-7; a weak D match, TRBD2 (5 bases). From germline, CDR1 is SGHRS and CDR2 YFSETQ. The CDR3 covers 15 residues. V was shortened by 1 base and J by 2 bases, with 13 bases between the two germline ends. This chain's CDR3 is CASSLLGGLAYEQYF. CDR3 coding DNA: TGCGCCAGCAGCTTGTTAGGCGGGCTGGCCTACGAGCAGTACTTC.

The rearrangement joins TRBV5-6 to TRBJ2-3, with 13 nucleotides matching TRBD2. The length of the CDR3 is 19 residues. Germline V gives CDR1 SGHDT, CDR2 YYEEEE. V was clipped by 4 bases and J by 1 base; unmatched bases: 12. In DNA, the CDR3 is TGTGCCAGCAGCGGAAAACTAGCGGGAGGGCTCGCGGGCACAGATACGCAGTATTTT. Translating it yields CASSGKLAGGLAGTDTQYF.

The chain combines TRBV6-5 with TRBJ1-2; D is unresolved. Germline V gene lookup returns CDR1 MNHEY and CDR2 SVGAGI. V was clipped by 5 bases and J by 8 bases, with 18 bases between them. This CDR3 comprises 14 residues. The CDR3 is CASSGSGLRSGYTF. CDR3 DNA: TGTGCCAGCAGTGGGTCGGGTCTCCGGTCGGGCTACACCTTC.

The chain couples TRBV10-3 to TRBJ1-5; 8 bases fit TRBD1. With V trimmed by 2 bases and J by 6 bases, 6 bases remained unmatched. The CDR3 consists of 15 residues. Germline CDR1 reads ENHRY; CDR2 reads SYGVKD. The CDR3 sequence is CAISEAGGPGQPQHF. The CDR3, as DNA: TGTGCCATCAGTGAGGCAGGGGGCCCTGGTCAGCCCCAGCATTTT.

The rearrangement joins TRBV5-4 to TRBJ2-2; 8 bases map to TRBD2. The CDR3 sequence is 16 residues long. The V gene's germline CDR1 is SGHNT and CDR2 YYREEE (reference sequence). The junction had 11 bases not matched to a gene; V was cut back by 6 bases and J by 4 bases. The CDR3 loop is CASTISGSLATGELFF. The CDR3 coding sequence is TGTGCCAGCACCATCAGCGGGAGTTTGGCCACCGGGGAGCTGTTTTTT. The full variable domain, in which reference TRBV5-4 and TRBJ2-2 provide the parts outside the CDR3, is ETGVTQSPTHLIKTRGQQVTLRCSSQSGHNTVSWYQQALGQGPQFIFQYYREEENGRGNFPPRFSGLQFPNYSSELNVNALELDDSALYLCASTISGSLATGELFFGEGSRLTVL.

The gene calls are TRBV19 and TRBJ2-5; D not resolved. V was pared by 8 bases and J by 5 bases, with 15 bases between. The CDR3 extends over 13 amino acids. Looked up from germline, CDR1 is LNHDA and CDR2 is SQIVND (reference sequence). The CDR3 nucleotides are TGTGCCAGTCAAAATGGTGCCGGGGAGACCCAGTACTTC. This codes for CASQNGAGETQYF.

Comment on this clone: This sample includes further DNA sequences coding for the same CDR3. CDR3 sequence (DNA): TGTGCCTGGAAAGTCGGGGACTTAAACACTGAAGCTTTCTTT. Protein: CAWKVGDLNTEAFF. The V gene is TRBV30, the J gene TRBJ1-1; weak D call: TRBD1 (5 bases). CDR1 GTSNPN and CDR2 SVGIG come from the germline V gene (reference sequence). The CDR3 sequence is 14 residues long. V lost 4 bases and J 2 bases, leaving 14 bases between the germline ends.

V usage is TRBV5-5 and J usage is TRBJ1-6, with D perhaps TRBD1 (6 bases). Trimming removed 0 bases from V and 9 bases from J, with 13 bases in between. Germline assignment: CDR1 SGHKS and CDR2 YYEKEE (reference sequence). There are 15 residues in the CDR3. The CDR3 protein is CASSLADGRGSPLHF. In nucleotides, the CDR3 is TGTGCCAGCAGCTTGGCCGATGGCAGGGGTTCACCCCTCCACTTT.

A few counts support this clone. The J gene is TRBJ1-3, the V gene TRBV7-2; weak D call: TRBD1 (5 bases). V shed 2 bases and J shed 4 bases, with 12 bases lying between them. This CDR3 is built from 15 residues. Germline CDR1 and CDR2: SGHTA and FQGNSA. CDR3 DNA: TGTGCCAGCAGCTTAACCAGGGTCCCCGGAAACACCATATATTTT. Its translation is CASSLTRVPGNTIYF.

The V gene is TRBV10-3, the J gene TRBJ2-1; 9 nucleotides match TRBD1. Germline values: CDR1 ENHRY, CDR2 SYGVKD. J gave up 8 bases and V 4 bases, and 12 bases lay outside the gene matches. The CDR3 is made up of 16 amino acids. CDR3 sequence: CAISGGGGQGVYEQFF. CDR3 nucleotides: TGTGCCATCAGTGGAGGGGGGGGACAGGGAGTATATGAGCAGTTCTTC.

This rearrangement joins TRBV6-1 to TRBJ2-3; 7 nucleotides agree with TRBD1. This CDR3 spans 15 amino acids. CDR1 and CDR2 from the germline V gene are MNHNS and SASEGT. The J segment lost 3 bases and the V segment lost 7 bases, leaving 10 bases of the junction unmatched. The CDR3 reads CASTRVPGQTDTQYF. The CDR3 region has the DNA TGTGCCAGCACCCGGGTCCCGGGACAGACAGATACGCAGTATTTT.

The CDR3 nucleotides read TGTGCCAGCAGTGTTATGAACACTGAAGCTTTCTTT. It translates to CASSVMNTEAFF. The chain recombines TRBV6-5 with TRBJ1-1; no definite D call. Trimming removed 5 bases from V and 0 bases from J, with 4 bases in between. CDR1 is MNHEY and CDR2 is SVGAGI in the germline V gene. This CDR3 region has 12 residues.

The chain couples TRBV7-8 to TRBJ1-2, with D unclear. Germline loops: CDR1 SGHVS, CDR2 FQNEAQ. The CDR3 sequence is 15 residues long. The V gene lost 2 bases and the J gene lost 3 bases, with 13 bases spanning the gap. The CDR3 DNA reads TGTGCCAGCAGCTTACGGTTGACTACCCACTATGGCTACACCTTC. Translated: CASSLRLTTHYGYTF.

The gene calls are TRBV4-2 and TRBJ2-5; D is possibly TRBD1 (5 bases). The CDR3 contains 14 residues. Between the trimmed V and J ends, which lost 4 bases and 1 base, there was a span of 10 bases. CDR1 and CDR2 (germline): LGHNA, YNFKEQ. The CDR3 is CASSPTDSQETQYF. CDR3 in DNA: TGTGCCAGCAGCCCCACCGACAGCCAAGAGACCCAGTACTTC.

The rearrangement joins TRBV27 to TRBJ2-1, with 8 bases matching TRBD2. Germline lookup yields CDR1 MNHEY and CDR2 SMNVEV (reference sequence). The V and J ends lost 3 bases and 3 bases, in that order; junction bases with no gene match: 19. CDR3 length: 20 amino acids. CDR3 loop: CASSFGIWGGRTTLYNEQFF. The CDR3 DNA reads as TGTGCCAGCAGTTTTGGCATTTGGGGCGGGAGGACGACCCTCTACAATGAGCAGTTCTTC.

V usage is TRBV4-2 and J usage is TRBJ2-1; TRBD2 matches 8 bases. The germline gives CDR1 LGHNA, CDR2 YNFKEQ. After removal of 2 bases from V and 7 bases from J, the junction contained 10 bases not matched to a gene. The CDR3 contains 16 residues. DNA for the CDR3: TGTGCCAGCAGCCAACCGACTAGCGATCCTTCTAATGAGCAGTTCTTC. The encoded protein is CASSQPTSDPSNEQFF.

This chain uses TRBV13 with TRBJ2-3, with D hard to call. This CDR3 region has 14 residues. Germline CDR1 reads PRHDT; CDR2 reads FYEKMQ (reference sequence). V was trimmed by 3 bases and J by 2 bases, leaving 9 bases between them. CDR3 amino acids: CASSFSPITDTQYF. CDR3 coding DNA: TGTGCCAGCAGCTTTTCGCCTATCACAGATACGCAGTATTTT. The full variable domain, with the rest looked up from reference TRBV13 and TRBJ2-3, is AAGVIQSPRHLIKEKRETATLKCYPIPRHDTVYWYQQGPGQDPQFLISFYEKMQSDKGSIPDRFSAQQFSDYHSELNMSSLELGDSALYFCASSFSPITDTQYFGPGTRLTVL.

CDR3 DNA sequence: TGTGCCAGCAGGACCGAGATCAGGGACAGGGGCTGGGACACTGAAGCTTTCTTT. It is translated as CASRTEIRDRGWDTEAFF. V and J are TRBV2 and TRBJ1-1; 10 bases match TRBD1. J lost 3 bases, V lost 6 bases, and 16 bases had no gene match. Germline loops: CDR1 SNHLY, CDR2 FYNNEI. This CDR3 region has 18 residues.

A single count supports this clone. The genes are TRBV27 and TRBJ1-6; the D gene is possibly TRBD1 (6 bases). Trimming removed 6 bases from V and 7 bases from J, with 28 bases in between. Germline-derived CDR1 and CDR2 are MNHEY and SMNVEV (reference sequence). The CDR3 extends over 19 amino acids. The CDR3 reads CASSPTLFHDRPPNSPLHF. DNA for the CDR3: TGTGCCAGCAGCCCCACCCTATTCCACGACAGGCCCCCGAATTCACCCCTCCACTTT.

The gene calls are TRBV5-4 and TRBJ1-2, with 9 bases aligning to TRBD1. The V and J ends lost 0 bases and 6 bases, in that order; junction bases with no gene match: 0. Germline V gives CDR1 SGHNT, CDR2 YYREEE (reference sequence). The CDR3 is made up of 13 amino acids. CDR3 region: CASSLGDRDGYTF. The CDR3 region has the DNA TGTGCCAGCAGCTTGGGGGACAGGGATGGCTACACCTTC.

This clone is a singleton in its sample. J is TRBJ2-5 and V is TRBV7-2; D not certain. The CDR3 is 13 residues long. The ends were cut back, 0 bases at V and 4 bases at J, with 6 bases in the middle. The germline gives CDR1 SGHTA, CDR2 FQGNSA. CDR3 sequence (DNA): TGTGCCAGCAGCTTAGCCCAGATAGAGACCCAGTACTTC. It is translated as CASSLAQIETQYF.

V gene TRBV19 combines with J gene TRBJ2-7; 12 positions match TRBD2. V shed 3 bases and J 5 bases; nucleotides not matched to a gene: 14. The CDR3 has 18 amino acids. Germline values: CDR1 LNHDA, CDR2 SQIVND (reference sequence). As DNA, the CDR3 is TGTGCCAGTAGTATCGGTATAAAGGGTACTAGCGGGAGGCACGAGCAGTACTTC. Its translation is CASSIGIKGTSGRHEQYF.

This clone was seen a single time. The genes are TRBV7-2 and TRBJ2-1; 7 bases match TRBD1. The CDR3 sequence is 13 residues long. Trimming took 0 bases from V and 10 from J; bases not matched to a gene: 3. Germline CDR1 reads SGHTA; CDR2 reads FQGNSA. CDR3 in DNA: TGTGCCAGCAGCTTAGCTAGGACAGGCGAGCAGTTCTTC. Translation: CASSLARTGEQFF.

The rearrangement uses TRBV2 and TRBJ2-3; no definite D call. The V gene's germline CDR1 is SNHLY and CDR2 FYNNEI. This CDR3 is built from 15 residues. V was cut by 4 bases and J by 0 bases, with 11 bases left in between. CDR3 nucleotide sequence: TGTGCCAGCAGTGGTCCCTCTAGGAGCACAGATACGCAGTATTTT. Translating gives CASSGPSRSTDTQYF. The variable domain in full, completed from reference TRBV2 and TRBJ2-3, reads EPEVTQTPSHQVTQMGQEVILRCVPISNHLYFYWYRQILGQKVEFLVSFYNNEISEKSEIFDDQFSVERPDGSNFTLKIRSTKLEDSAMYFCASSGPSRSTDTQYFGPGTRLTVL.